The 6 T cell receptor beta chains in this list originate from one sample, sequenced in a study of metastatic and nonmetastatic thyroid tumors. Using MiXCR, TCRdb re-called clones from the PCR reads. The sample comprises under 25,000 clones, roughly a fifth of which are singletons, and about 25% rests with the top ten. Prior to thyroid surgery, none of the patients had received any treatment. The sample comprised blood. All receptors come from a female donor with papillary thyroid cancer or a benign thyroid nodule (not recorded which). Some clones in this sample may be carry-over from other donors' samples.

This clone has at least ten counts. V gene TRBV3-1 combines with J gene TRBJ2-3; a possible D gene is TRBD1 (5 bases). Germline assignment: CDR1 LGHDT and CDR2 YNNKEL (reference sequence). The CDR3 extends over 14 amino acids. Trimming took off 9 bases at V and 2 bases at J, with 15 bases between the two ends. As DNA, the CDR3 is TGTGCCAGTAACGACCAGGGCGACACAGATACGCAGTATTTT. Amino acids: CASNDQGDTDTQYF.

This clone was observed many times. This chain uses TRBV9 with TRBJ2-3; 9 nucleotides agree with TRBD2. CDR3 size: 17 residues. The ends lost 0 bases at V and 6 bases at J; junction bases unmatched: 11. Germline assignment: CDR1 SGDLS and CDR2 YYNGEE. The CDR3 coding sequence is TGTGCCAGCAGCGTAGACGGTAGCGGGAGTCCGCGGGATACGCAGTATTTT. This codes for CASSVDGSGSPRDTQYF.

In DNA form, the CDR3 reads TGTGCCAGCATCCCCTGGCCCGTTAGGGGGACAGATACGCAGTATTTT. Its protein is CASIPWPVRGTDTQYF. The gene calls are TRBV11-2 and TRBJ2-3, with D possibly TRBD1 on 6 matching bases. V lost 7 bases and J lost 3, with 20 bases in between. This CDR3 has 16 amino acids. Germline CDR1 and CDR2: SGHAT and FQNNGV.

This clone showed up many times. This sequence joins TRBV5-1 and TRBJ2-5; D is unclear. Germline V gene data show CDR1 as SGHRS and CDR2 as YFSETQ. The CDR3 has 11 amino acids. Trimming removed 4 bases from V and 2 bases from J, with 3 bases in between. This CDR3 reads CASSMQETQYF. The CDR3 nucleotides are TGCGCCAGCAGCATGCAAGAGACCCAGTACTTC.

Ten or more counts support this clone. The chain links TRBV3-1 to TRBJ2-3; D uncertain. Germline CDR1 and CDR2: LGHDT and YNNKEL (reference sequence). The CDR3 runs to 14 residues. Trimming removed 4 bases at V and 6 bases at J, with 14 bases between. The CDR3: CASSLGPRRDTQYF. The CDR3 coding sequence is TGTGCCAGCAGCCTTGGACCCCGTCGGGATACGCAGTATTTT.

The gene calls are TRBV6-1 and TRBJ2-7; 9 bases align to TRBD1. Germline CDR1 reads MNHNS; CDR2 reads SASEGT. Trimming cost V 2 bases and J 8 bases; bases outside gene matches: 7. The CDR3 consists of 14 residues. CDR3 sequence: CASSELTGGSKQYF. DNA of the CDR3: TGTGCCAGCAGTGAACTGACAGGGGGTAGTAAGCAGTACTTC.